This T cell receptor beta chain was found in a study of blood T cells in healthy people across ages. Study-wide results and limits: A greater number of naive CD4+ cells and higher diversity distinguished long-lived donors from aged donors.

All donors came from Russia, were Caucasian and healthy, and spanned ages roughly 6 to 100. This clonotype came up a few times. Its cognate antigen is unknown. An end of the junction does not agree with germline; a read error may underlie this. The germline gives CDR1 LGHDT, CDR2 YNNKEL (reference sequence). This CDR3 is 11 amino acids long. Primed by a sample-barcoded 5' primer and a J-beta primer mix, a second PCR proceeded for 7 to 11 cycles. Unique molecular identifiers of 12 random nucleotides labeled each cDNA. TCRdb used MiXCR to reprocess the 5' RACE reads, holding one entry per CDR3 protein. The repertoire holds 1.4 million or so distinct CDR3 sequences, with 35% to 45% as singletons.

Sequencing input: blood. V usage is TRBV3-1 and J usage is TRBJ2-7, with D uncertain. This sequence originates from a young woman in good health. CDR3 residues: CEEIWPYEQYF. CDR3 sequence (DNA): TGCGAGGAAATATGGCCTTACGAGCAGTACTTC.